Shown below are 24 T cell receptor beta chains from a single sample sequenced in a study of chemoradiotherapy in HPV16-positive cancers. This table comes from immunoSEQ multiplex PCR, and its TCRdb copy is limited to in-frame clones, with some not included. The table shows about 5,400 clones, with roughly four fifths occurring only once. The material was obtained from a patient who underwent chemoradiotherapy. These receptors came from a human donor with HPV-associated anogenital cancer.

The chain carries TRBV7-2 and TRBJ1-2, with a tentative D call TRBD1 (6 bases). Germline CDR1 reads SGHTA; CDR2 reads FQGNSA. V was trimmed by 2 bases and J by 4 bases, leaving 8 bases between them. The length of the CDR3 is 13 residues. The CDR3: CASSLTGAYGYTF. DNA for the CDR3: TGTGCCAGCAGCTTAACGGGGGCCTATGGCTACACCTTC.

This chain uses TRBV19 with TRBJ1-6; TRBD1 is a possible D gene (6 bases). Trimming pared 4 bases from V and 10 bases from J, leaving 11 bases between. Germline CDR1 and CDR2: LNHDA and SQIVND (reference sequence). The CDR3 sequence is 13 residues long. The CDR3 nucleotides are TGTGCCAGTAGTAGGGACAAGGGATCACCCCTCCACTTT. Translating gives CASSRDKGSPLHF.

This clone has only one observation. J is TRBJ1-1 and V is TRBV7-9, with no clear D. CDR1 SEHNR and CDR2 FQNEAQ come from the germline V gene (reference sequence). Deletions cut 9 bases from V and 5 bases from J, with 16 bases between. The CDR3 totals 13 residues. Here the CDR3 DNA reads TGTGCCAGTAGGCCAGGTTCGCGGACTGAAGCTTTCTTT. It specifies CASRPGSRTEAFF.

The chain employs TRBV7-6 and TRBJ1-3; possible D gene TRBD1, 5 bases. CDR3 length: 14 residues. Germline lookup yields CDR1 SGHVS and CDR2 FNYEAQ. Trimming stripped 3 bases from V and 0 bases from J, with 6 bases between. CDR3 residues: CASSLGDSGNTIYF. Written as DNA, the CDR3 is TGTGCCAGCAGCTTGGGGGACTCTGGAAACACCATATATTTT.

In DNA, the CDR3 is TGCGCCAGCAGCCAAGCGACAGGGGCAGATAATGAAAAACTGTTTTTT. Its protein is CASSQATGADNEKLFF. The genes are TRBV4-1 and TRBJ1-4; 8 positions match TRBD1. This CDR3 spans 16 amino acids. Germline V gives CDR1 MGHRA, CDR2 YSYEKL. V lost 1 base, J lost 4 bases, and 5 bases stayed unmatched.

This chain connects TRBV11-2 to TRBJ1-2; 10 nucleotides align to TRBD1. There are 16 residues in the CDR3. The V and J ends lost 5 bases and 8 bases, in that order; junction bases with no gene match: 14. CDR1 and CDR2 (germline): SGHAT, FQNNGV. CDR3 sequence reads: CASSASRGDRGWGYTF. In DNA, the CDR3 is TGTGCCAGCAGCGCCTCCCGCGGGGACAGGGGTTGGGGCTACACCTTC.

The J gene is TRBJ2-3, the V gene TRBV5-4; TRBD2 agrees at 9 bases. Losses at the gene ends were 2 bases for V and 1 base for J; bases not matched to a gene: 2. The germline V gene has CDR1 SGHNT and CDR2 YYREEE (reference sequence). The CDR3 is made up of 15 amino acids. The CDR3 DNA is TGTGCCAGCAGCTTTAGCGGGAGCGGCACAGATACGCAGTATTTT. It is translated as CASSFSGSGTDTQYF.

The V gene is TRBV4-1, the J gene TRBJ2-4; D possibly uses TRBD1 or TRBD2 (5 bases each). This CDR3 contains 20 residues. Germline V gene data show CDR1 as MGHRA and CDR2 as YSYEKL. The ends were cut back, 0 bases at V and 1 base at J, with 22 bases in the middle. The CDR3 DNA is TGCGCCAGCAGCCAAGAGGTCCCGGGACGGACCCTCGCGGCCAAAAACATTCAGTACTTC. Amino acid sequence: CASSQEVPGRTLAAKNIQYF.

This clone was recorded a few times. J is TRBJ2-3 and V is TRBV14; the D gene is possibly TRBD2 (7 bases). CDR1 and CDR2 from the germline V gene are SGHDN and FVKESK. The V end was cut by 4 bases, the J end by 0 bases, with 14 bases between. The CDR3 covers 16 residues. CDR3 bases: TGTGCCAGCAGCCGGGCTGGGGGGGCTAGCACAGATACGCAGTATTTT. Encoded protein: CASSRAGGASTDTQYF.

This sequence joins TRBV6-5 and TRBJ1-2; D is unresolved. The CDR3 extends over 13 amino acids. Germline V gene data show CDR1 as MNHEY and CDR2 as SVGAGI. V lost 5 bases, J lost 4 bases, and 11 bases lay in between. The CDR3 region has the DNA TGTGCCAGCAGTAAAACAGTTGTCTATGGCTACACCTTC. Translated, it gives CASSKTVVYGYTF.

The chain links TRBV5-1 to TRBJ2-1, with 9 bases that match TRBD2. The germline CDR1 and CDR2 sequences are SGHRS and YFSETQ. V lost 0 bases, J lost 5 bases, and 6 bases stayed unmatched. The CDR3 is 16 residues long. In DNA form, the CDR3 reads TGCGCCAGCAGCTTGGGGATTAGCGGGGGAAACAATGAGCAGTTCTTC. Amino acid sequence: CASSLGISGGNNEQFF.

This clone was found a few times. This rearrangement joins TRBV18 to TRBJ2-3; 7 bases agree with TRBD2. The V segment lost 4 bases and the J segment 3 bases; nucleotides outside the gene matches: 7. CDR1 and CDR2 from the germline V gene are KGHSH and LQKENI. The length of the CDR3 is 15 residues. CDR3 amino acids: CASSQGLVTTDTQYF. In DNA form, the CDR3 reads TGTGCCAGCTCACAAGGACTAGTCACGACAGATACGCAGTATTTT.

The chain joins TRBV6-5 to TRBJ1-5; unclear D gene. CDR1 and CDR2 (germline): MNHEY, SVGAGI. CDR3 length equals 15 residues. V was trimmed by 0 bases and J by 0 bases, leaving 6 bases between them. CDR3 nucleotides: TGTGCCAGCAGTTACTCTTATGCTAGCAATCAGCCCCAGCATTTT. It codes for CASSYSYASNQPQHF.

This clone appeared a few times. The V gene is TRBV11-2, the J gene TRBJ2-1; 8 bases are shared with TRBD2. Germline loops: CDR1 SGHAT, CDR2 FQNNGV. The trim removed 5 bases at V and 7 bases at J, leaving 7 bases unmatched. The CDR3 is made up of 14 amino acids. CDR3 nucleotides: TGTGCCAGCAGCCGAGCGGGGGTGGTGAATGAGCAGTTCTTC. It is translated as CASSRAGVVNEQFF.

This clone turned up a few times. The V call is TRBV6-5, the J call TRBJ2-5; D gene uncertain. Looked up from germline, CDR1 is MNHEY and CDR2 is SVGAGI. V lost 7 bases to trimming and J lost 6 bases, with 9 bases between them. This CDR3 spans 11 amino acids. CDR3 nucleotide sequence: TGTGCCAGCAACCATCTGAAGACCCAGTACTTC. Residues: CASNHLKTQYF.

This clone was seen only a few times. The chain links TRBV6-1 to TRBJ1-2, with D perhaps matching TRBD1 (5 bases). Trimming shortened V by 8 bases and J by 5 bases, and 9 bases separated the two germline ends. The germline CDR1 and CDR2 sequences are MNHNS and SASEGT. CDR3 length: 11 amino acids. The CDR3 spells CASRGRYGYTF. The CDR3 DNA sequence: TGTGCCAGCCGGGGGAGATATGGCTACACCTTC.

The J gene is TRBJ2-2, the V gene TRBV27; D possibly corresponds to TRBD1 (5 bases). The CDR3 extends over 14 amino acids. Germline CDR1 reads MNHEY; CDR2 reads SMNVEV (reference sequence). The germline V and J ends were trimmed by 3 bases and 7 bases, with 12 bases remaining between them. Here the CDR3 reads CASSFSGIGGELFF. The CDR3 DNA reads as TGTGCCAGCAGTTTTTCAGGGATAGGCGGGGAGCTGTTTTTT.

The chain links TRBV5-4 to TRBJ1-5, with TRBD1 as a possible D gene (5 bases). The CDR3 totals 14 residues. V lost 1 base and J 4 bases, leaving 9 bases between the germline ends. Germline V gives CDR1 SGHNT, CDR2 YYREEE (reference sequence). This CDR3 is CASSLRGPNQPQHF. The DNA of the CDR3 is TGTGCCAGCAGCTTGAGGGGTCCTAATCAGCCCCAGCATTTT.

CDR3 region: CASSSQGDTQYF. CDR3 DNA: TGTGCCAGCAGCTCACAGGGAGATACGCAGTATTTT. The V gene is TRBV6-4, the J gene TRBJ2-3; TRBD1 might be the D (6 bases). The CDR3 contains 12 residues. With 6 bases removed from V and 5 bases from J, the gap between germline ends came to 9 bases. The germline V gene encodes CDR1 MRHNA and CDR2 SNTAGT.

The genes are TRBV5-1 and TRBJ2-2; D gene unclear. Germline lookup yields CDR1 SGHRS and CDR2 YFSETQ. There are 11 residues in the CDR3. The V gene lost 4 bases and the J gene lost 9 bases, with 7 bases spanning the gap. The CDR3 protein is CASSPSRELFF. As DNA, the CDR3 is TGCGCCAGCAGCCCGTCGAGGGAGCTGTTTTTT. The complete variable domain, with remaining parts taken from reference TRBV5-1 and TRBJ2-2, reads KAGVTQTPRYLIKTRGQQVTLSCSPISGHRSVSWYQQTPGQGLQFLFEYFSETQRNKGNFPGRFSGRQFSNSRSEMNVSTLELGDSALYLCASSPSRELFFGEGSRLTVL.

A single count supports this clone. This chain links TRBV30 with TRBJ1-1; a weak D match, TRBD1 (6 bases). V gave up 4 bases and J gave up 0 bases, with 27 bases separating them. The CDR3 sequence is 19 residues long. CDR1 and CDR2 from the germline V gene are GTSNPN and SVGIG (reference sequence). The chain's CDR3 is CAWTTNHPGARLMNTEAFF. The CDR3, as DNA: TGTGCCTGGACCACAAACCATCCAGGGGCCAGGTTGATGAACACTGAAGCTTTCTTT.

This clone has more than one count but fewer than ten. The DNA for the CDR3 is TGTGCCAGCAGTTACAGAGGACAGGCCTATGGCTACACCTTC. This gives the protein CASSYRGQAYGYTF. The chain joins TRBV6-5 to TRBJ1-2; 7 nucleotides line up with TRBD1. The ends lost 2 bases at V and 4 bases at J; junction bases unmatched: 4. Germline values: CDR1 MNHEY, CDR2 SVGAGI. The CDR3 loop spans 14 amino acids.

This clone is a singleton in its sample. The chain has TRBV5-6 and TRBJ1-6; 8 nucleotides match TRBD1. This CDR3 spans 15 amino acids. Unmatched junction bases numbered 7, after V lost 5 bases and J lost 6 bases. In germline, CDR1 is SGHDT, CDR2 YYEEEE. CDR3 residues: CASSIRGRRNSPLHF. DNA for the CDR3: TGTGCCAGCAGTATCAGGGGGCGCCGTAATTCACCCCTCCACTTT.

CDR3 sequence: CASWAGTGLENNQPQHF. CDR3 bases: TGTGCCAGTTGGGCCGGGACAGGGTTAGAGAACAATCAGCCCCAGCATTTT. The chain couples TRBV19 to TRBJ1-5, with 9 bases matching TRBD1. This CDR3 spans 17 amino acids. Trimming at V came to 8 bases and at J to 3 bases, leaving 14 bases not matched to a gene. CDR1 and CDR2 from the germline V gene are LNHDA and SQIVND (reference sequence).